This T cell receptor (beta chain) appears in the sequencing data of a study of cytomegalovirus exposure and HLA in healthy donors. On the study more broadly: A data release that came early held approximately 85 million unique TCRs from HLA-typed donors.

60 Vbeta and 13 Jbeta primers were used in PCR. Data came from immunoSEQ multiplex PCR; TCRdb stores just in-frame clones and leaves some out. The repertoire holds 95,000 to 100,000 clones, with about 75% as singletons. The CDR3 spans 16 residues. V gave up 4 bases and J gave up 5 bases, with 22 bases separating them. Germline CDR1 reads SGHRS; CDR2 reads YFSETQ. As to this clone: The antigen is not known.

General study results and limits: Based on reports, TCR beta sequences accurately predicted HLA-A and HLA-B alleles for most subjects. There were several of the most significant clusters that appeared linked to common viral pathogens in a later analysis.

The specimen sequenced was PBMCs. The receptor comes from a man in his fifties or sixties in good health and CMV-seronegative. J is TRBJ2-7 and V is TRBV5-1, with a weak D call TRBD2 (6 bases). The CDR3 here is CASSPAEGAIRHEQYF. The CDR3 DNA sequence: TGCGCCAGCAGCCCCGCGGAGGGAGCGATCCGCCACGAGCAGTACTTC. Full variable domain (rest looked up from reference TRBV5-1 and TRBJ2-7): KAGVTQTPRYLIKTRGQQVTLSCSPISGHRSVSWYQQTPGQGLQFLFEYFSETQRNKGNFPGRFSGRQFSNSRSEMNVSTLELGDSALYLCASSPAEGAIRHEQYFGPGTRLTVT.